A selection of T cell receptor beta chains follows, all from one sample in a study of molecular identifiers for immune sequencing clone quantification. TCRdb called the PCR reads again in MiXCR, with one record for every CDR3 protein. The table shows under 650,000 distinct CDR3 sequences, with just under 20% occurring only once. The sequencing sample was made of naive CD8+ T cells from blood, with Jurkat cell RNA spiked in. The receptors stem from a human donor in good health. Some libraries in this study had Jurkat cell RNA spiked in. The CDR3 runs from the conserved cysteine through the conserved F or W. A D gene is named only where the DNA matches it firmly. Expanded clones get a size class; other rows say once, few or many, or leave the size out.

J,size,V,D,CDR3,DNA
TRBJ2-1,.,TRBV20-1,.,CSPLHNEQFF,TGCAGTCCCCTACACAATGAGCAGTTCTTC
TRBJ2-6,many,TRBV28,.,CASSYLQAGANVLTF,TGTGCCAGCAGTTACTTACAGGCTGGGGCCAACGTCCTGACTTTC
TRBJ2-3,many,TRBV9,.,CASSVVDSTDTQYF,TGTGCCAGCAGCGTAGTCGACAGCACAGATACGCAGTATTTT
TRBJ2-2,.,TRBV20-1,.,CSARDTGPLNTGEQFF,TGCAGTGCTAGAGATACGGGACCGTTGAACACCGGGGAGCAGTTTTTT
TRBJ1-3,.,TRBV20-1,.,CSATEDGGSGNTIYF,TGCAGTGCTACCGAGGACGGGGGGTCTGGAAACACCATATATTTT
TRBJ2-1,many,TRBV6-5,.,CASSYSTAYNEQFF,TGTGCCAGCAGTTACTCGACAGCATACAATGAGCAGTTCTTC
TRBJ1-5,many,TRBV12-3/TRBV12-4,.,CASSPGHNSNQPQHF,TGTGCCAGCAGTCCCGGACACAATAGCAATCAGCCCCAGCATTTT
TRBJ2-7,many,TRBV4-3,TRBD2,CASSQGYFSGIYEQYF,TGCGCCAGCAGCCAAGGTTACTTTAGCGGGATTTACGAGCAGTACTTC
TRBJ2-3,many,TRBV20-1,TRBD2,CSARDLRTSSSDTQYF,TGCAGTGCTAGAGATCTCCGGACTAGCTCCTCAGATACGCAGTATTTT
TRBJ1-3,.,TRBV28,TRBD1,CASGDREYGNTIYF,TGTGCCAGCGGGGACAGGGAATATGGAAACACCATATATTTT
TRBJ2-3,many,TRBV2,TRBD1,CASSMGQGITDTQYF,TGTGCCAGCAGTATGGGACAGGGGATCACAGATACGCAGTATTTT
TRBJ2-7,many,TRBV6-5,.,CASSWKARREQYF,TGTGCCAGCAGTTGGAAGGCCCGCCGGGAGCAGTACTTC
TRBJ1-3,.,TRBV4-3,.,CASSQDGRTSGNTIYF,TGCGCCAGCAGCCAAGATGGCAGGACCTCTGGAAACACCATATATTTT
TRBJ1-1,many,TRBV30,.,CAWSTDIGGTEAFF,TGTGCCTGGAGTACCGACATCGGTGGGACTGAAGCTTTCTTT
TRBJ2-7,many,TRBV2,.,CASSEGAGPLYEQYF,TGTGCCAGCAGTGAAGGGGCAGGGCCACTCTACGAGCAGTACTTC
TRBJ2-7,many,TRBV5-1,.,CASSFSYSYEQYF,TGCGCCAGCAGCTTCTCCTACTCCTACGAGCAGTACTTC
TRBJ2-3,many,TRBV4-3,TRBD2,CASSQFSGGGADTQYF,TGCGCCAGCAGCCAATTCAGCGGGGGGGGGGCAGATACGCAGTATTTT
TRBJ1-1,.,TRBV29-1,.,CSVEARGYMNTGAFF,TGCAGCGTTGAGGCCAGGGGCTATATGAACACTGGAGCTTTCTTT
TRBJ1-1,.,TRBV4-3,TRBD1,CASSQEVGKTGAQGTEAFF,TGCGCCAGCAGCCAAGAGGTGGGGAAGACAGGGGCCCAGGGGACTGAAGCTTTCTTT